A single sample gave rise to the 18 T cell receptor beta chains below, sequenced in a study of T cell changes during pregnancy in multiple sclerosis. This table comes from immunoSEQ multiplex PCR, and its TCRdb copy is limited to in-frame clones, with some not included. The sample carries around 44,000 clones, almost 95% recorded once. Sample: CD8+ T cells from peripheral blood mononuclear cells, taken in the third trimester of pregnancy. The receptors originated from a female donor with multiple sclerosis, enrolled in a pregnancy study.

V gene TRBV7-9 combines with J gene TRBJ2-6; D perhaps matches TRBD1 (6 bases). Germline V lookup: CDR1 SEHNR, CDR2 FQNEAQ (reference sequence). The CDR3 is 13 residues long. CDR3 DNA: TGTGTCTACAGGGATTCTGGGGCCAACGTCCTGACTTTC. Its protein product is CVYRDSGANVLTF.

Only one count was recorded for this clone. V is TRBV27 and J is TRBJ2-1, with 7 bases identical to TRBD2. Germline V CDR1 and CDR2: MNHEY, SMNVEV (reference sequence). V lost 4 bases to trimming and J lost 15 bases; unmatched junction nucleotides: 12. The CDR3 has 13 residues. The DNA for the CDR3 is TGTGCCAGCAGTTCCGGGGGGATCCGAGCGTTGTTCTTC. Protein: CASSSGGIRALFF.

The genes are TRBV6-1 and TRBJ2-1, with D tentatively TRBD2 (6 bases). Trimming pared 4 bases from V and 1 base from J, leaving 11 bases between. There are 15 residues in the CDR3. Germline CDR1 reads MNHNS; CDR2 reads SASEGT. The CDR3 nucleotides are TGTGCCAGCAGTGTGGAGGGAGCGTCCTACAATGAGCAGTTCTTC. Translated: CASSVEGASYNEQFF.

V and J are TRBV14 and TRBJ2-7, with 7 bases that match TRBD2. J was trimmed by 4 bases and V by 0 bases; bases with no gene match: 6. Germline CDR1 is SGHDN and CDR2 is FVKESK. This CDR3 comprises 15 residues. The CDR3 loop is CASSQERASGYEQYF. In DNA form, the CDR3 reads TGTGCCAGCAGCCAAGAGCGGGCTAGCGGATACGAGCAGTACTTC.

The genes are TRBV28 and TRBJ2-3; perhaps TRBD2 as D (7 bases). V was pared by 8 bases and J by 4 bases, with 13 bases between. This CDR3 comprises 13 residues. Germline lookup yields CDR1 MDHEN and CDR2 SYDVKM. In DNA form, the CDR3 reads TGTGCCAGCCGGGGAGGGGGGCCAGATACGCAGTATTTT. This encodes CASRGGGPDTQYF.

The V gene is TRBV28, the J gene TRBJ1-1; D remains ambiguous. The CDR3 length is 16 residues. V shed 8 bases and J shed 0 bases, with 19 bases lying between them. Germline assignment: CDR1 MDHEN and CDR2 SYDVKM. Here the CDR3 reads CASVWSFSSMNTEAFF. CDR3 sequence (DNA): TGTGCCAGCGTGTGGTCGTTTTCTAGCATGAACACTGAAGCTTTCTTT.

The chain uses TRBV28 and TRBJ2-1, with D maybe TRBD2 (6 bases). CDR1 and CDR2 (germline): MDHEN, SYDVKM. The CDR3 extends over 13 amino acids. V lost 6 bases and J lost 6, with 12 bases in between. CDR3 nucleotide sequence: TGTGCCAGCAGGGCAGGCGGGACCAATGAGCAGTTCTTC. Its translation is CASRAGGTNEQFF.

The rearrangement uses TRBV4-2 and TRBJ2-1; tentatively, D is TRBD2 (5 bases). The germline V gene has CDR1 LGHNA and CDR2 YNFKEQ. The V gene lost 0 bases and the J gene lost 9 bases, with 15 bases spanning the gap. The CDR3 runs to 15 residues. This chain's CDR3 is CASSQDPLLGGEQFF. CDR3 DNA sequence: TGTGCCAGCAGCCAAGATCCCTTACTAGGTGGTGAGCAGTTCTTC.

This sequence joins TRBV4-1 and TRBJ2-7, with D perhaps TRBD2 (5 bases). The CDR3 extends over 13 amino acids. Trimming removed 2 bases at V and 3 bases at J, with 8 bases between. In germline, CDR1 is MGHRA, CDR2 YSYEKL. The CDR3 coding sequence is TGCGCCAGCAGCCAACCGGAGGACTACGAGCAGTACTTC. It is translated as CASSQPEDYEQYF.

The chain carries TRBV28 and TRBJ2-3; the D gene is possibly TRBD2 (6 bases). Germline-derived CDR1 and CDR2 are MDHEN and SYDVKM. The CDR3 has 13 amino acids. The CDR3 nucleotides read TGTGGGGTACGGAGGGGCAACACAGATACGCAGTATTTT. Amino acids: CGVRRGNTDTQYF.

For the CDR3, the DNA is TGTGCCAGCAGTCCGGGACAGCAGAACACCGGGGAGCTGTTTTTT. The encoded protein is CASSPGQQNTGELFF. This chain links TRBV6-5 with TRBJ2-2; 7 bases align to TRBD1. Germline CDR1 and CDR2: MNHEY and SVGAGI. Trimming took 5 bases from V and 1 from J; bases not matched to a gene: 4. The CDR3 loop spans 15 amino acids.

The rearrangement joins TRBV28 to TRBJ1-1, with D hard to call. Germline CDR1 is MDHEN and CDR2 is SYDVKM. The CDR3 has 15 amino acids. V lost 5 bases to trimming and J lost 1 base, with 14 bases between them. This CDR3 is CASSTLWGGNTEAFF. The CDR3, as DNA: TGTGCCAGCAGTACCCTCTGGGGAGGGAACACTGAAGCTTTCTTT.

In its sample, this clone was seen once. The genes are TRBV7-6 and TRBJ2-2; tentative D call: TRBD2 (6 bases). V lost 0 bases, J lost 7 bases, and 9 bases lay in between. Germline CDR1 is SGHVS and CDR2 is FNYEAQ. The CDR3 covers 14 residues. The CDR3 DNA reads as TGTGCCAGCAGCTTAGCAGGCGGGGACGGGGAGCTGTTTTTT. Amino acids: CASSLAGGDGELFF.

The gene calls are TRBV19 and TRBJ2-1; 7 nucleotides align to TRBD2. The CDR3 consists of 13 residues. Germline CDR1 LNHDA, CDR2 SQIVND (reference sequence). J lost 4 bases, V lost 7 bases, and 4 bases had no gene match. The CDR3, as DNA: TGTGCCAGTACGAGCGGGATATACAATGAGCAGTTCTTC. Translation: CASTSGIYNEQFF.

The V and J genes are TRBV28 and TRBJ1-4; D is unresolved. CDR1 is MDHEN, CDR2 SYDVKM, per germline. The CDR3 extends over 13 amino acids. Between the trimmed V and J ends, which lost 2 bases and 6 bases, there was a span of 7 bases. The CDR3 spells CASSLIQYEKLFF. The CDR3 DNA sequence: TGTGCCAGCAGTTTAATCCAGTATGAAAAACTGTTTTTT.

The chain joins TRBV11-2 to TRBJ2-7, with a tentative D call TRBD2 (6 bases). Germline-derived CDR1 and CDR2 are SGHAT and FQNNGV. The CDR3 length is 15 residues. Trimming left V 7 bases short and J 3 bases short, with 19 bases between. The CDR3 region is CASTLRTGDNYEQYF. The CDR3 DNA reads TGTGCCAGCACCCTCAGAACGGGAGATAACTACGAGCAGTACTTC.

V usage is TRBV4-3 and J usage is TRBJ1-2; 9 nucleotides line up with TRBD1. V was pared by 3 bases and J by 2 bases, with 4 bases of the junction left unmatched. Germline CDR1 reads LGHNA; CDR2 reads YSLEER. This CDR3 has 15 amino acids. CDR3: CASSQDTGGNYGYTF. As DNA, the CDR3 is TGCGCCAGCAGCCAGGACACAGGGGGCAACTATGGCTACACCTTC.

CDR3 bases: TGTGCCAGCAGCCTCCCCCCCCCTAGCGGGAGGGCTGACGAGCAGTTCTTC. Amino acids: CASSLPPPSGRADEQFF. This chain joins TRBV11-1 and TRBJ2-1; 12 nucleotides match TRBD2. CDR3 length: 17 residues. V was clipped by 5 bases and J by 10 bases; unmatched bases: 15. CDR1 and CDR2 (germline): SGHAT, FQDESV (reference sequence).